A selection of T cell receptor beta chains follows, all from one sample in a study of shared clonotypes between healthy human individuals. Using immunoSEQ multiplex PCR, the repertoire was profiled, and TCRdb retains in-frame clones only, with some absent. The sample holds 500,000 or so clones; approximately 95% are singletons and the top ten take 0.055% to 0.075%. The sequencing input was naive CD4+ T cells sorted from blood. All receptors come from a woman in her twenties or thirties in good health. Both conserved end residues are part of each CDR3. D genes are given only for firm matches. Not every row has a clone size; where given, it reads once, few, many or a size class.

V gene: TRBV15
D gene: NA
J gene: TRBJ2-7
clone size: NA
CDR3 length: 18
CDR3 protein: CATSRDRGAGKTKGEQYF
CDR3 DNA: TGTGCCACCAGCAGAGATAGGGGGGCCGGAAAAACAAAAGGCGAGCAGTACTTC

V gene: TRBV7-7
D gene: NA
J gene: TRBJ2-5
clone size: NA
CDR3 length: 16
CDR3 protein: CASSFRRGLGDETQYF
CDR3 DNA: TGTGCCAGCAGCTTTAGACGGGGGCTAGGGGACGAGACCCAGTACTTC

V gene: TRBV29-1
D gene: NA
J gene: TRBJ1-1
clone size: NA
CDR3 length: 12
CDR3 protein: CSVVVEYTEAFF
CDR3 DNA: TGCAGCGTTGTGGTGGAGTACACTGAAGCTTTCTTT

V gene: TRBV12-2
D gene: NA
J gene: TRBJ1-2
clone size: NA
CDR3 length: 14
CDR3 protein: CASPSRITNYGYTF
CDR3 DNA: TGTGCAAGTCCCTCCCGTATCACGAACTATGGCTACACCTTC

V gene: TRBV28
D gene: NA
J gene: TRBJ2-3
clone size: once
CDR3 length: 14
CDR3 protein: CASSSASLTDTQYF
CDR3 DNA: TGTGCCAGCTCATCAGCGTCCCTCACAGATACGCAGTATTTT

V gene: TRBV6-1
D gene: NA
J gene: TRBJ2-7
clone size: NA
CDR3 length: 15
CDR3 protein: CASSELKFLSYEQYF
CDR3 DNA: TGTGCCAGCAGCGAATTGAAGTTCCTTTCTTACGAGCAGTACTTC

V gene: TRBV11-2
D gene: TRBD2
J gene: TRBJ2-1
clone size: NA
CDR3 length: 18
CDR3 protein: CASSLGTSGSPPYNEQFF
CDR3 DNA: TGTGCCAGCAGCTTAGGGACTAGCGGGAGCCCTCCCTACAATGAGCAGTTCTTC

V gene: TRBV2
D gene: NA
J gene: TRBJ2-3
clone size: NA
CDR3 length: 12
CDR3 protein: CASSVGTDTQYF
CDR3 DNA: TGTGCCAGCAGTGTGGGCACAGATACGCAGTATTTT

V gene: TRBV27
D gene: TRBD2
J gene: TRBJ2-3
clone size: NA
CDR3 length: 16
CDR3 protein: CASSPRGSGIGDTQYF
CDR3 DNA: TGTGCCAGCAGTCCCCGGGGTAGCGGGATAGGAGATACGCAGTATTTT

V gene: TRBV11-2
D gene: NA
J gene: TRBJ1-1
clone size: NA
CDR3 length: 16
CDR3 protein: CASSLGTRGVGTEAFF
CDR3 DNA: TGTGCCAGCAGCTTAGGCACTAGGGGAGTGGGCACTGAAGCTTTCTTT

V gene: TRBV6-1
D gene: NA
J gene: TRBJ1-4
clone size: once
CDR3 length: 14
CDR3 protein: CASSESGTSEKLFF
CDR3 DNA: TGTGCCAGCAGTGAATCGGGGACTAGTGAAAAACTGTTTTTT

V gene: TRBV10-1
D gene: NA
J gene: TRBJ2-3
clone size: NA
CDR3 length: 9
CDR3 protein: CASKPRQYF
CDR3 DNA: TGCGCCAGCAAGCCAAGGCAGTATTTT

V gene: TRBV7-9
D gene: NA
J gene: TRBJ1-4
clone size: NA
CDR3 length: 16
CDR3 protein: CASSLAIAGSNEKLFF
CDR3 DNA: TGTGCCAGCAGCTTAGCAATCGCGGGTTCGAATGAAAAACTGTTTTTT

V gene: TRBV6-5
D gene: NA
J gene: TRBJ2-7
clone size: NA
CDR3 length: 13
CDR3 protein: CASRGVSYSEQYF
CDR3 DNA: TGTGCCAGCAGGGGGGTCTCCTACTCCGAGCAGTACTTC

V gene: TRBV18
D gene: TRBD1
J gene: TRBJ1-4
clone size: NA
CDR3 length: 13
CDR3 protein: CASSQQGNEKLFF
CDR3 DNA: TGTGCCAGCTCACAACAGGGGAATGAAAAACTGTTTTTT

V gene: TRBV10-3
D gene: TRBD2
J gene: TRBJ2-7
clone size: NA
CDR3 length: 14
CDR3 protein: CAISVSGRSSEQYF
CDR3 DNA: TGTGCCATCAGCGTTAGCGGGAGAAGCTCCGAGCAGTACTTC

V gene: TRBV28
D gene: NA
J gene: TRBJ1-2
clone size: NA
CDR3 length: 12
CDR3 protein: CASNQGRYGYTF
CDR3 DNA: TGTGCCAGCAACCAGGGTCGCTATGGCTACACCTTC

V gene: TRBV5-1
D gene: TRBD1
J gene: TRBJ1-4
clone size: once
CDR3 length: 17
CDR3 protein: CASSLKVGTATNEKLFF
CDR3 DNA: TGCGCCAGCAGCTTGAAAGTCGGGACAGCAACTAATGAAAAACTGTTTTTT

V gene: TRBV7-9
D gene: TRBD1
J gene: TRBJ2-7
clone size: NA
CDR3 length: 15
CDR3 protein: CASSFRTGQTYEQYF
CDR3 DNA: TGTGCCAGCAGTTTTCGGACAGGCCAAACCTACGAGCAGTACTTC

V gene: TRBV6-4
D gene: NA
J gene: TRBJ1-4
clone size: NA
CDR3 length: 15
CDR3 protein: CASSTAGGNNEKLFF
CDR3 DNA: TGTGCCAGCAGTACCGCCGGAGGTAATAATGAAAAACTGTTTTTT

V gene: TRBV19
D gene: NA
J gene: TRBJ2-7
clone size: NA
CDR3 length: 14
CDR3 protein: CASRKLWSSYEQYF
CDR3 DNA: TGTGCCAGTAGGAAACTTTGGAGCTCCTACGAGCAGTACTTC

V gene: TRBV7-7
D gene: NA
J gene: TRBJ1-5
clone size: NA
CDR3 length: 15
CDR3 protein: CASSVPPYEYQPQHF
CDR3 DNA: TGTGCCAGCAGTGTACCCCCATATGAATACCAGCCCCAGCATTTT

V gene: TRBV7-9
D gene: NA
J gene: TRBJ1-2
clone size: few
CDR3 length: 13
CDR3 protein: CASSLGAGYGYTF
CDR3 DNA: TGTGCCAGCAGCCTGGGGGCCGGCTATGGCTACACCTTC

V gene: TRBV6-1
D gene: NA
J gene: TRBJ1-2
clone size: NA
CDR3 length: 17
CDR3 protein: CASSEGGTTGALYGYTF
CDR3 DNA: TGTGCCAGCAGTGAAGGGGGGACGACAGGTGCCCTCTATGGCTACACCTTC

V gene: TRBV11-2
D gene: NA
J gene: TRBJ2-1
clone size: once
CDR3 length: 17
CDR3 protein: CASTRPLREGSYNEQFF
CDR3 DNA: TGTGCCAGCACCCGGCCCCTTCGTGAGGGCTCCTACAATGAGCAGTTCTTC

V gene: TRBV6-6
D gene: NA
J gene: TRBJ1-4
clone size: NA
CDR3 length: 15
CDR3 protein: CASTHGGSPTGKLFF
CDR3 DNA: TGTGCCAGCACCCACGGGGGGTCGCCGACCGGAAAACTGTTTTTT

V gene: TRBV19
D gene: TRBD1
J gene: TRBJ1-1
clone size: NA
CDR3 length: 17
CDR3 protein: CASSNKGTGVMNTEAFF
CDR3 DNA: TGTGCCAGTAGTAATAAAGGGACAGGAGTGATGAACACTGAAGCTTTCTTT

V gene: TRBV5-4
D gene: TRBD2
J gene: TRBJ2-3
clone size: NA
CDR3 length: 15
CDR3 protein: CASSPGTSGSDTQYF
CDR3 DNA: TGTGCCAGCAGCCCCGGGACTAGCGGCTCCGATACGCAGTATTTT

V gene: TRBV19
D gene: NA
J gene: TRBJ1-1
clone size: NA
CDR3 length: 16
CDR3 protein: CASSIEGTGGRSEAFF
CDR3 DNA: TGTGCCAGTAGTATCGAGGGTACCGGGGGTCGGTCTGAAGCTTTCTTT

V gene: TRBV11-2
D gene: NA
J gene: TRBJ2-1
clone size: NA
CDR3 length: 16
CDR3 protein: CASSPHSLSSYNEQFF
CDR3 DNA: TGTGCCAGCAGCCCCCACAGTTTGAGCTCCTACAATGAGCAGTTCTTC

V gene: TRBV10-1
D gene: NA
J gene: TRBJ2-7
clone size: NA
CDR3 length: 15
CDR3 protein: CASSESVSGSYEQYF
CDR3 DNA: TGCGCCAGCAGTGAGTCTGTTAGCGGCTCCTACGAGCAGTACTTC

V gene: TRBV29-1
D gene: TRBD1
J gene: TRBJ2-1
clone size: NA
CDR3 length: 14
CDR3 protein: CASKQGADYNEQFF
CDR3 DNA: TGCGCCTCCAAACAGGGGGCTGACTACAATGAGCAGTTCTTC

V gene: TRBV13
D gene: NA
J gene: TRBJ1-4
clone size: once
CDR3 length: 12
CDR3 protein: CASSKWGEKLFF
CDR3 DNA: TGTGCCAGCAGCAAATGGGGGGAAAAACTGTTTTTT

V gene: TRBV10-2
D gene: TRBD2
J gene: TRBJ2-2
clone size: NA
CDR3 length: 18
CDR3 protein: CASSELLAGGISIRELFF
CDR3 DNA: TGCGCCAGCAGTGAGTTGTTAGCGGGAGGAATTAGTATACGGGAGCTGTTTTTT

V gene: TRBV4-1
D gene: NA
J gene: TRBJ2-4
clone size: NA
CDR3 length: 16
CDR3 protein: CASSPLGRLAKNIQYF
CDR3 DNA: TGCGCCAGCAGCCCGCTCGGGCGGCTAGCCAAAAACATTCAGTACTTC

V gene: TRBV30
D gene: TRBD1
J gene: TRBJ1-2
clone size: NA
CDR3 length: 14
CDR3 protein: CAWSFEGGAEGYTF
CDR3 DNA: TGTGCCTGGAGTTTCGAAGGGGGCGCAGAAGGCTACACCTTC

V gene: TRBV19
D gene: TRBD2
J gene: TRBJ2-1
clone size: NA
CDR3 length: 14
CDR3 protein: CASSLAGSYNEQFF
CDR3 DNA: TGTGCCAGTTCTCTAGCGGGCTCCTACAATGAGCAGTTCTTC

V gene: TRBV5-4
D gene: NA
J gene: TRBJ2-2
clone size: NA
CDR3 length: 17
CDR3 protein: CASSLAGLGPNTGELFF
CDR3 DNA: TGTGCCAGCAGCTTGGCGGGGCTAGGGCCGAACACCGGGGAGCTGTTTTTT

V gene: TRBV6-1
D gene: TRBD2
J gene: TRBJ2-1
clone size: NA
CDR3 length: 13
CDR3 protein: CATATSGALEQFF
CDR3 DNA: TGTGCCACCGCGACTAGCGGGGCTCTTGAGCAGTTCTTC